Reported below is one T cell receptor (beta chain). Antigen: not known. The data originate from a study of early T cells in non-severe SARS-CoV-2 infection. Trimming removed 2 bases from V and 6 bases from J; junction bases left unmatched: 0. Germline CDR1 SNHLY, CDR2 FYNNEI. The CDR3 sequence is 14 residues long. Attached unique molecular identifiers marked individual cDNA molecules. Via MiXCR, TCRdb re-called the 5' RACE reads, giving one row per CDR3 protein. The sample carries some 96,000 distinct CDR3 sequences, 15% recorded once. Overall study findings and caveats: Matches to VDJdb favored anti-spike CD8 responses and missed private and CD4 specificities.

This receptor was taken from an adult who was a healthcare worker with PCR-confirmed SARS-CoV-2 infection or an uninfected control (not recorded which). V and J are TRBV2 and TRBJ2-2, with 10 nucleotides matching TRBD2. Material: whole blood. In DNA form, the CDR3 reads TGTGCCAGCAGTGAACTAGCGGGAGCCGGGGAGCTGTTTTTT. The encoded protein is CASSELAGAGELFF.